Below are 31 T cell receptor beta chains sequenced from a single sample in a study of cytomegalovirus exposure and HLA in healthy donors. Researchers ran the PCR with 60 Vbeta and 13 Jbeta primers. Libraries were prepared by immunoSEQ multiplex PCR; TCRdb keeps only in-frame clonotypes and omits some of them. Of under 140,000 clones in the sample, around four fifths were seen once. Sequencing used PBMCs. These receptor sequences come from a woman in her sixties or seventies in good health and CMV-seropositive.

In nucleotides, the CDR3 is TGCGCCAGCAGCCAAGCTCCGGGGTTCTACGAGCAGTACTTC. Translating gives CASSQAPGFYEQYF. The chain is built from TRBV4-1 and TRBJ2-7; weak D call: TRBD2 (5 bases). Trimming removed 1 base at V and 3 bases at J, with 10 bases between. The CDR3 contains 14 residues. Germline V lookup: CDR1 MGHRA, CDR2 YSYEKL.

V and J are TRBV28 and TRBJ1-5, with D uncertain. Germline assignment: CDR1 MDHEN and CDR2 SYDVKM. The CDR3 loop spans 12 amino acids. V lost 7 bases and J lost 6, with 10 bases in between. The CDR3 nucleotides read TGTGCCAGCACAAAGCCGGGTCAGCCCCAGCATTTT. Translated: CASTKPGQPQHF.

The chain couples TRBV6-6 to TRBJ1-2; D remains unclear. The length of the CDR3 is 15 residues. V lost 5 bases to trimming and J lost 0 bases, with 13 bases between them. Germline V gene lookup returns CDR1 MNHNY and CDR2 SVGAGI (reference sequence). The CDR3 protein is CASSPTGEANYGYTF. The CDR3 DNA follows: TGTGCCAGCAGTCCGACCGGGGAAGCTAACTATGGCTACACCTTC.

V usage is TRBV7-3 and J usage is TRBJ2-2, with TRBD2 matching over 7 bases. Trimming cost V 1 base and J 5 bases; bases outside gene matches: 13. The germline V gene encodes CDR1 SGHTA and CDR2 FQGTGA. The CDR3 totals 18 residues. The CDR3 DNA reads TGTGCCAGCAGCTTAAAGACTAATAGCGGGTATCGTACCGGGGAGCTGTTTTTT. Its protein is CASSLKTNSGYRTGELFF.

The gene calls are TRBV5-1 and TRBJ2-7; D is perhaps TRBD2 (6 bases). Trimming pared 1 base from V and 3 bases from J, leaving 11 bases between. CDR3 length: 14 residues. Germline CDR1 is SGHRS and CDR2 is YFSETQ. This CDR3 is CASSLSSGVYEQYF. Here the CDR3 DNA reads TGCGCCAGCAGCTTGAGTAGCGGAGTCTACGAGCAGTACTTC. Full variable domain (missing parts from reference TRBV5-1 and TRBJ2-7): KAGVTQTPRYLIKTRGQQVTLSCSPISGHRSVSWYQQTPGQGLQFLFEYFSETQRNKGNFPGRFSGRQFSNSRSEMNVSTLELGDSALYLCASSLSSGVYEQYFGPGTRLTVT.

The chain recombines TRBV4-1 with TRBJ1-3; D unresolved. CDR1 is MGHRA and CDR2 is YSYEKL in the germline V gene. V lost 2 bases to trimming and J lost 0 bases, with 14 bases between them. The CDR3 contains 17 residues. CDR3 sequence reads: CASSQPLRGSSGNTIYF. DNA for the CDR3: TGCGCCAGCAGCCAACCTCTGCGCGGAAGCTCTGGAAACACCATATATTTT.

This clone was detected only a few times. The chain uses TRBV29-1 and TRBJ2-3; TRBD1 agrees at 8 bases. The germline V gene has CDR1 SQVTM and CDR2 ANQGSEA. The CDR3 runs 12 residues. As DNA, the CDR3 is TGCGGGACCAGGGGGCAGGTAGATACGCAGTATTTT. Its protein product is CGTRGQVDTQYF.

The genes are TRBV28 and TRBJ2-6; 7 bases fit TRBD1. V dropped 6 bases and J dropped 0; count of bases not matched to a gene: 11. CDR3 length equals 18 residues. The V gene's germline CDR1 is MDHEN and CDR2 SYDVKM. CDR3 region: CASRGWAGGSSGANVLTF. CDR3 coding DNA: TGTGCCAGCAGAGGGTGGGCAGGGGGAAGCTCTGGGGCCAACGTCCTGACTTTC.

The DNA for the CDR3 is TGTGCCAGCAGCATCAGGGGAGACAGGGGGCAAGAGACCCAGTACTTC. It codes for CASSIRGDRGQETQYF. The chain links TRBV11-3 to TRBJ2-5; 9 nucleotides agree with TRBD1. Germline lookup yields CDR1 SGHNT and CDR2 YENEEA. The CDR3 covers 16 residues. After removal of 5 bases from V and 2 bases from J, the junction contained 9 bases not matched to a gene.

The chain joins TRBV2 to TRBJ2-3, with 7 bases that match TRBD1. After removal of 10 bases from V and 0 bases from J, the junction contained 10 bases not matched to a gene. Germline lookup yields CDR1 SNHLY and CDR2 FYNNEI. The CDR3 extends over 15 amino acids. The DNA for the CDR3 is TGTGCCAAAGGGACAGAGGCTACTAGCACAGATACGCAGTATTTT. This sequence encodes CAKGTEATSTDTQYF.

The gene calls are TRBV27 and TRBJ2-4; TRBD1 matches at 7 bases. The CDR3 has 15 residues. The germline V gene encodes CDR1 MNHEY and CDR2 SMNVEV (reference sequence). Trimming at V came to 6 bases and at J to 1 base, leaving 6 bases not matched to a gene. The CDR3 protein is CASRETGPAKNIQYF. CDR3 sequence (DNA): TGTGCCAGCAGAGAGACAGGGCCTGCCAAAAACATTCAGTACTTC.

The chain joins TRBV20-1 to TRBJ2-3; no clear D. Per germline, CDR1 DFQATT and CDR2 SNEGSKA (reference sequence). V lost 3 bases, J lost 2 bases, and 3 bases lay in between. CDR3 length equals 11 residues. Here the CDR3 reads CSASITDTQYF. The CDR3 region has the DNA TGCAGTGCTAGCATCACAGATACGCAGTATTTT.

J is TRBJ1-2 and V is TRBV28; D call uncertain. The CDR3 spans 15 residues. Germline-derived CDR1 and CDR2 are MDHEN and SYDVKM. Between the trimmed V and J ends, which lost 5 bases and 2 bases, there was a span of 15 bases. CDR3 sequence: CASSEKTATNYGYTF. Here the CDR3 DNA reads TGTGCCAGCAGTGAGAAGACGGCGACAAACTATGGCTACACCTTC.

The genes are TRBV21-1 and TRBJ2-7; the table's D call, TRBD1, has no DNA check behind it. TRBV21-1 is reported as a pseudogene. There are 12 residues in the CDR3. Here the CDR3 reads CASTGQGHEQYF. The CDR3 DNA is TGTGCCAGCACGGGACAGGGCCACGAGCAGTACTTC.

The V call is TRBV5-1, the J call TRBJ2-2; 8 bases line up with TRBD1. Germline loops: CDR1 SGHRS, CDR2 YFSETQ. This CDR3 has 18 residues. V lost 5 bases to trimming and J lost 3 bases; unmatched junction nucleotides: 15. CDR3 DNA: TGCGCCAGCAGACCCGACAGGGGACATCCTACTTACACCGGGGAGCTGTTTTTT. Protein sequence: CASRPDRGHPTYTGELFF.

The rearrangement joins TRBV6-1 to TRBJ2-3; no clear D. The CDR3 runs to 15 residues. Germline V gene lookup returns CDR1 MNHNS and CDR2 SASEGT. The V end lost 1 base, the J end lost 2 bases, and 10 bases lay between the germline ends. In DNA, the CDR3 is TGTGCCAGCAGTGAAGTGTACCTACCCACAGATACGCAGTATTTT. It is translated as CASSEVYLPTDTQYF.

J is TRBJ1-2 and V is TRBV30; a weak D match, TRBD1 (6 bases). Germline loops: CDR1 GTSNPN, CDR2 SVGIG (reference sequence). V was trimmed by 4 bases and J by 2 bases, leaving 8 bases between them. This CDR3 contains 12 residues. The CDR3 DNA reads as TGTGCCTGGAAAGGGGGAAACTATGGCTACACCTTC. It codes for CAWKGGNYGYTF.

The chain joins TRBV5-1 to TRBJ1-2; maybe TRBD1 (5 bases). From germline, CDR1 is SGHRS and CDR2 YFSETQ. V was pared by 4 bases and J by 5 bases, with 18 bases between. This CDR3 is built from 15 residues. As DNA, the CDR3 is TGCGCCAGCAGCGGAGGGTCAACAGGCCCTTATGGCTACACCTTC. It translates to CASSGGSTGPYGYTF.

This sequence joins TRBV5-5 and TRBJ1-4; 7 positions match TRBD1. The CDR3 length is 15 residues. The germline gives CDR1 SGHKS, CDR2 YYEKEE (reference sequence). V dropped 4 bases and J dropped 1; count of bases not matched to a gene: 4. The CDR3 sequence is CASSGTDRTNEKLFF. CDR3 nucleotide sequence: TGTGCCAGCAGCGGGACAGACCGAACTAATGAAAAACTGTTTTTT.

The rearrangement joins TRBV10-2 to TRBJ2-7, with TRBD1 matching 7 bases. The trim removed 6 bases at V and 3 bases at J, leaving 5 bases unmatched. The CDR3 covers 13 residues. Looked up from germline, CDR1 is WSHSY and CDR2 is SAAADI. CDR3 in amino acids: CASSRDSFYEQYF. The CDR3 DNA reads TGCGCCAGCAGCCGGGACAGCTTCTACGAGCAGTACTTC.

The chain employs TRBV2 and TRBJ2-5, with TRBD1 identical over 7 bases. Germline V CDR1 and CDR2: SNHLY, FYNNEI. The CDR3 length is 14 residues. The V gene end was trimmed by 4 bases and the J gene end by 1 base; junction bases not matched to a gene: 3. The CDR3 region is CASSGTGAQETQYF. Written as DNA, the CDR3 is TGTGCCAGCAGTGGGACAGGAGCCCAAGAGACCCAGTACTTC.

About this clone: A read error may produce the germline difference seen at one junction end. V usage is TRBV7-9 and J usage is TRBJ2-1; unclear D gene. This CDR3 contains 12 residues. Germline CDR1 reads SEHNR; CDR2 reads FQNEAQ (reference sequence). The CDR3 DNA reads TGTTCCAGCAGACCAGACAAAAATGAGCAGTTCTTC. Encoded protein: CSSRPDKNEQFF.

This chain connects TRBV7-9 to TRBJ2-7; 11 nucleotides match TRBD2. The germline V gene encodes CDR1 SEHNR and CDR2 FQNEAQ (reference sequence). J was trimmed by 1 base and V by 4 bases; bases with no gene match: 3. The CDR3 contains 15 residues. CDR3 sequence reads: CASSWGLAESYEQYF. CDR3 in DNA: TGTGCCAGCAGCTGGGGACTAGCGGAGTCCTACGAGCAGTACTTC.

This CDR3 reads CASSLAHGQEGEAFF. CDR3 bases: TGTGCCAGCAGCTTAGCGCACGGACAGGAGGGTGAAGCTTTCTTT. V usage is TRBV7-9 and J usage is TRBJ1-1, with 7 positions matching TRBD1. The J segment lost 7 bases and the V segment lost 0 bases, leaving 8 bases of the junction unmatched. This CDR3 has 15 amino acids. CDR1 is SEHNR and CDR2 is FQNEAQ in the germline V gene (reference sequence).

Only a few counts were recorded for this clone. The V and J genes are TRBV7-9 and TRBJ1-1; D not resolved. The CDR3 covers 12 residues. CDR1 is SEHNR and CDR2 is FQNEAQ in the germline V gene (reference sequence). Trimming removed 2 bases from V and 1 base from J, with 2 bases in between. CDR3 in DNA: TGTGCCAGCAGCTTACAGAACACTGAAGCTTTCTTT. It specifies CASSLQNTEAFF.

The chain combines TRBV5-1 with TRBJ2-1; 10 bases line up with TRBD2. After removal of 0 bases from V and 5 bases from J, the junction contained 5 bases not matched to a gene. Per germline, CDR1 SGHRS and CDR2 YFSETQ. The CDR3 runs 16 residues. CDR3 DNA: TGCGCCAGCAGCTTGGTAGTAGCGGGAGGCCACAATGAGCAGTTCTTC. Translating gives CASSLVVAGGHNEQFF.

This chain uses TRBV27 with TRBJ1-2; TRBD1 agrees at 7 bases. Germline V CDR1 and CDR2: MNHEY, SMNVEV (reference sequence). V dropped 6 bases and J dropped 5; count of bases not matched to a gene: 15. The CDR3 extends over 16 amino acids. The CDR3 DNA reads as TGTGCCAGCAGCGAGGGGTACAGGGGAAGAGGATATGGCTACACCTTC. Protein product: CASSEGYRGRGYGYTF.

CDR3 in amino acids: CASSLTYEQYF. As DNA, the CDR3 is TGTGCCAGCAGTCTAACCTACGAGCAGTACTTC. V is TRBV27 and J is TRBJ2-7; D is unclear. The CDR3 sequence is 11 residues long. The V gene's germline CDR1 is MNHEY and CDR2 SMNVEV (reference sequence). V was trimmed by 5 bases and J by 2 bases, leaving 4 bases between them.

The rearrangement joins TRBV6-4 to TRBJ2-5, with 11 bases lining up with TRBD2. The germline V gene has CDR1 MRHNA and CDR2 SNTAGT. The CDR3 is made up of 15 amino acids. J gave up 5 bases and V 3 bases, and 5 bases lay outside the gene matches. The CDR3 region has the DNA TGTGCCAGCAGTGAGACTAGCGGGATTGGGGAGACCCAGTACTTC. Its protein product is CASSETSGIGETQYF.

This chain links TRBV28 with TRBJ2-1; the D gene is possibly TRBD1 (6 bases). There are 15 residues in the CDR3. Germline CDR1 and CDR2: MDHEN and SYDVKM. The V end lost 3 bases, the J end lost 4 bases, and 13 bases lay between the germline ends. CDR3 coding DNA: TGTGCCAGCAGTTTTTCCCGGACAGCTTACAATGAGCAGTTCTTC. The encoded protein is CASSFSRTAYNEQFF.

This clone occurred a few times. The rearrangement links TRBV5-1 to TRBJ2-2; 8 bases match TRBD2. The V gene's germline CDR1 is SGHRS and CDR2 YFSETQ. The CDR3 runs 13 residues. The V segment lost 4 bases and the J segment 7 bases; nucleotides outside the gene matches: 3. CDR3 nucleotide sequence: TGCGCCAGCAGCAGCGGGAGCGTCGGGGAGCTGTTTTTT. Its translation: CASSSGSVGELFF. Full variable domain (outside the CDR3, taken from reference TRBV5-1 and TRBJ2-2): KAGVTQTPRYLIKTRGQQVTLSCSPISGHRSVSWYQQTPGQGLQFLFEYFSETQRNKGNFPGRFSGRQFSNSRSEMNVSTLELGDSALYLCASSSGSVGELFFGEGSRLTVL.